Below are 2 T cell receptor beta chains sequenced from a single sample in a study of cytomegalovirus exposure and HLA in healthy donors. PCR primers comprised 60 Vbeta and 13 Jbeta primers. The assay was immunoSEQ multiplex PCR, and TCRdb's table has in-frame clones only and misses some. Of more than 130,000 clones listed, 78% are singletons. Specimen: PBMCs. These receptors all come from a male donor in good health and CMV-seronegative.

CDR3 sequence: CASSLRNPGTSGLNTGELFF. The CDR3 coding sequence is TGTGCCAGCAGCTTACGAAACCCCGGGACTAGCGGGCTTAACACCGGGGAGCTGTTTTTT. The gene calls are TRBV7-3 and TRBJ2-2; 12 bases are a match to TRBD2. The CDR3 sequence is 20 residues long. J gave up 2 bases and V 2 bases, and 12 bases lay outside the gene matches. Germline V CDR1 and CDR2: SGHTA, FQGTGA.

This clone was seen more than once but under ten times. V usage is TRBV7-9 and J usage is TRBJ2-7; D ambiguous. The CDR3 runs 13 residues. Germline CDR1 is SEHNR and CDR2 is FQNEAQ (reference sequence). V dropped 3 bases and J dropped 3 bases, with 9 bases sitting between them. CDR3 DNA sequence: TGTGCCAGCAGCTTTGGCACCGTCTACGAGCAGTACTTC. Translated, it gives CASSFGTVYEQYF.